Each of the 5 T cell receptor beta chains below was sequenced from the same sample in a study of shared clonotypes between healthy human individuals. Produced via immunoSEQ multiplex PCR; TCRdb's table is partial and in-frame only. The sample includes millions of clones, around 95% of them seen just once. Sample: naive CD4+ T cells sorted from blood. The subset: CD45RA+ positively selected. Receptors originate from a man between 18 and 29 years old in good health.

The genes are TRBV11-2 and TRBJ1-3; D is unclear. V lost 3 bases to trimming and J lost 0 bases, with 6 bases between them. The CDR3 loop spans 14 amino acids. In germline, CDR1 is SGHAT, CDR2 FQNNGV. Here the CDR3 DNA reads TGTGCCAGCAGCTTCCAGCCCTCTGGAAACACCATATATTTT. Translating it yields CASSFQPSGNTIYF.

Turning to this clone: A read error is possible here, since a much larger clone lies one base away. The chain carries TRBV29-1 and TRBJ2-2, with 8 bases fitting TRBD2. This CDR3 contains 15 residues. The J segment lost 3 bases and the V segment lost 3 bases, leaving 6 bases of the junction unmatched. Germline V gene sequence: CDR1 SQVTM, CDR2 ANQGSEA. Here the CDR3 reads CSVDRASGYTGELFF. CDR3 DNA: TGCAGCGTTGATAGGGCTAGCGGGTACACCGGGGAGCTGTTTTTT.

The J gene is TRBJ1-2, the V gene TRBV7-2; no firm D call. The germline V gene encodes CDR1 SGHTA and CDR2 FQGNSA. The V end lost 1 base, the J end lost 8 bases, and 8 bases lay between the germline ends. This CDR3 comprises 12 residues. The CDR3 DNA is TGTGCCAGCAGCTTAGTTCCCATGGGCTACACCTTC. It is translated as CASSLVPMGYTF. Full variable domain (rest looked up from reference TRBV7-2 and TRBJ1-2): GAGVSQSPSNKVTEKGKDVELRCDPISGHTALYWYRQSLGQGLEFLIYFQGNSAPDKSGLPSDRFSAERTGGSVSTLTIQRTQQEDSAVYLCASSLVPMGYTFGSGTRLTVV.

The V call is TRBV28, the J call TRBJ1-3; tentatively, D is TRBD1 (6 bases). Between the trimmed V and J ends, which lost 5 bases and 0 bases, there was a span of 14 bases. The CDR3 has 16 residues. In germline, CDR1 is MDHEN, CDR2 SYDVKM. CDR3 sequence: CASSPGGAPSGNTIYF. In nucleotides, the CDR3 is TGTGCCAGCAGTCCGGGGGGGGCGCCCTCTGGAAACACCATATATTTT.

The chain joins TRBV12-5 to TRBJ2-1; 7 nucleotides align to TRBD1. The trim removed 1 base at V and 5 bases at J, leaving 11 bases unmatched. The CDR3 is 17 amino acids. CDR1 is LGHNT and CDR2 is FRNRAP in the germline V gene. As DNA, the CDR3 is TGTGCTAGTGGTTTGGCCTACAGGGGACCGGGGCACAATGAGCAGTTCTTC. Translated, it gives CASGLAYRGPGHNEQFF.